These 10 T cell receptor beta chains were sequenced from one sample in a study of control samples from healthy donors and cancer patients. Assay: immunoSEQ multiplex PCR; the TCRdb copy retains only in-frame clones and omits some. Found here are 150,000 to 200,000 clones, around 94% of them singletons; the top ten hold 14%. The material sequenced was PBMCs. All receptors come from a man in his sixties with colorectal cancer.

The V gene is TRBV19, the J gene TRBJ1-1, with D possibly being TRBD1 (6 bases). The CDR3 length is 14 residues. Germline assignment: CDR1 LNHDA and CDR2 SQIVND (reference sequence). V lost 1 base to trimming and J lost 7 bases, with 13 bases between them. CDR3 sequence reads: CASSIATGGVEAFF. The CDR3 coding sequence is TGTGCCAGTAGTATAGCGACAGGAGGGGTTGAAGCTTTCTTT. Looking up the rest from reference TRBV19 and TRBJ1-1 gives the full variable domain: DGGITQSPKYLFRKEGQNVTLSCEQNLNHDAMYWYRQDPGQGLRLIYYSQIVNDFQKGDIAEGYSVSREKKESFPLTVTSAQKNPTAFYLCASSIATGGVEAFFGQGTRLTVV.

V and J are TRBV9 and TRBJ1-2, with D uncertain. The germline gives CDR1 SGDLS, CDR2 YYNGEE. The CDR3 has 14 amino acids. V dropped 1 base and J dropped 5 bases, with 12 bases sitting between them. CDR3 coding DNA: TGTGCCAGCAGCGTATCCGGGGAAACATATGGCTACACCTTC. Translating gives CASSVSGETYGYTF. Complete variable domain (other parts from reference TRBV9 and TRBJ1-2): DSGVTQTPKHLITATGQRVTLRCSPRSGDLSVYWYQQSLDQGLQFLIQYYNGEERAKGNILERFSAQQFPDLHSELNLSSLELGDSALYFCASSVSGETYGYTFGSGTRLTVV.

This chain connects TRBV5-4 to TRBJ2-3; 13 bases fit TRBD2. Germline V gene sequence: CDR1 SGHNT, CDR2 YYREEE (reference sequence). The J segment lost 0 bases and the V segment lost 4 bases, leaving 5 bases of the junction unmatched. The CDR3 is made up of 17 amino acids. The DNA for the CDR3 is TGTGCCAGCAGCGGTGGACTAGCGGGGGCCAGCACAGATACGCAGTATTTT. Protein sequence: CASSGGLAGASTDTQYF.

J is TRBJ2-1 and V is TRBV6-5, with D perhaps given as TRBD1 or TRBD2 (5 bases each). The ends were cut back, 6 bases at V and 10 bases at J, with 16 bases in the middle. The CDR3 is 13 residues long. Per the germline V gene, CDR1 is MNHEY and CDR2 is SVGAGI. The CDR3 DNA sequence: TGTGCCAGCAGAGCTTCCGGGGACCACGAGCAGTTCTTC. Translating gives CASRASGDHEQFF.

The chain uses TRBV2 and TRBJ2-6; D is possibly TRBD2 (6 bases). From germline, CDR1 is SNHLY and CDR2 FYNNEI. The CDR3 length is 15 residues. The V gene lost 9 bases and the J gene lost 1 base, with 13 bases spanning the gap. CDR3 amino acids: CASTSGLSGANVLTF. The CDR3, as DNA: TGTGCCAGTACCTCGGGACTTTCTGGGGCCAACGTCCTGACTTTC.

This clone is a singleton in its sample. The rearrangement uses TRBV3-1 (or the pseudogene TRBV3-2) and TRBJ2-7; 7 bases align to TRBD2. V dropped 4 bases and J dropped 3; count of bases not matched to a gene: 6. The CDR3 has 14 amino acids. Germline V gene lookup returns CDR1 LGHDT and CDR2 YNNKEL (reference sequence). The CDR3 coding sequence is TGTGCCAGCAGCCCGGGACTAAAGAGCTACGAGCAGTACTTC. This gives the protein CASSPGLKSYEQYF.

The chain joins TRBV11-2 to TRBJ2-1, with TRBD2 identical over 13 bases. The CDR3 loop spans 15 amino acids. With V trimmed by 7 bases and J by 9 bases, 9 bases remained unmatched. The germline gives CDR1 SGHAT, CDR2 FQNNGV. The CDR3 here is CASKNRLAGGTEQFF. CDR3 coding DNA: TGTGCCAGCAAGAACCGACTAGCGGGGGGTACTGAGCAGTTCTTC. Drawing the rest from reference TRBV11-2 and TRBJ2-1, the complete variable domain is EAGVAQSPRYKIIEKRQSVAFWCNPISGHATLYWYQQILGQGPKLLIQFQNNGVVDDSQLPKDRFSAERLKGVDSTLKIQPAKLEDSAVYLCASKNRLAGGTEQFFGPGTRLTVL.

V is TRBV19 and J is TRBJ1-4, with 8 positions matching TRBD1. V dropped 5 bases and J dropped 8; count of bases not matched to a gene: 10. This CDR3 comprises 15 residues. Germline CDR1 LNHDA, CDR2 SQIVND (reference sequence). The CDR3 nucleotides read TGTGCCAGTAGTTCTTTACAGGGGGTCGGCGAAAAACTGTTTTTT. Translation: CASSSLQGVGEKLFF.

CDR3 protein: CASSQDRIGFYEQYF. DNA for the CDR3: TGTGCCAGTAGTCAAGACAGAATAGGGTTCTACGAGCAGTACTTC. This chain connects TRBV19 to TRBJ2-7, with D tentatively TRBD1 (5 bases). CDR3 length: 15 residues. V was clipped by 5 bases and J by 3 bases, with 17 bases between them. Germline CDR1 and CDR2: LNHDA and SQIVND (reference sequence).

The chain joins TRBV24-1 to TRBJ2-5; TRBD1 is a possible D gene (5 bases). The V end was cut by 4 bases, the J end by 0 bases, with 11 bases between. The V gene's germline CDR1 is KGHDR and CDR2 SFDVKD. This CDR3 is 15 amino acids long. In nucleotides, the CDR3 is TGTGCCACCAGTGAACCTGACAGCTACCAAGAGACCCAGTACTTC. Translated, it gives CATSEPDSYQETQYF.